The 21 T cell receptor beta chains presented below share a single source sample, sequenced in a study of blood T cell repertoires in COVID-19. The table came from immunoSEQ multiplex PCR; TCRdb's copy has only in-frame clones and leaves some out. The table has hundreds of thousands of clones, around 84% seen once. The sample comprised PBMCs or T cells enriched from blood (not recorded which). The receptors derive from a man under 40 with acute COVID-19.

The V gene is TRBV9, the J gene TRBJ2-2; 11 bases are shared with TRBD2. The trim removed 5 bases at V and 8 bases at J, leaving 5 bases unmatched. The CDR3 is 14 amino acids. The germline V gene encodes CDR1 SGDLS and CDR2 YYNGEE. The CDR3: CASSGTSGRGELFF. The DNA for the CDR3 is TGTGCCAGCAGTGGGACTAGCGGCAGAGGGGAGCTGTTTTTT.

The chain links TRBV7-3 to TRBJ2-1; TRBD2 matches 10 bases. With 8 bases clipped from V and 1 base from J, the junction kept 8 bases outside the gene matches. Germline V gene sequence: CDR1 SGHTA, CDR2 FQGTGA. CDR3 length equals 16 residues. DNA for the CDR3: TGTGCCAGCTCTGGCCTAGCGGGAGTGTCCTACAATGAGCAGTTCTTC. Its protein product is CASSGLAGVSYNEQFF.

This chain links TRBV24-1 with TRBJ1-5; D is uncertain. Germline CDR1 reads KGHDR; CDR2 reads SFDVKD. The CDR3 totals 12 residues. Trimming shortened V by 3 bases and J by 12 bases, and 11 bases separated the two germline ends. The CDR3, as DNA: TGTGCCACCAGTGATCCCGGGTCCAACCAGCATTTT. Encoded protein: CATSDPGSNQHF.

The chain employs TRBV28 and TRBJ2-3; TRBD2 aligns across 14 bases. Germline CDR1 reads MDHEN; CDR2 reads SYDVKM. The CDR3 totals 17 residues. The V segment lost 6 bases and the J segment 0 bases; nucleotides outside the gene matches: 5. CDR3 protein: CASRGTSGGYSTDTQYF. The CDR3 DNA reads TGTGCCAGCAGAGGGACTAGCGGGGGATATAGCACAGATACGCAGTATTTT.

The V gene is TRBV15, the J gene TRBJ1-1; 7 bases match TRBD1. CDR1 is LNHNV, CDR2 YYDKDF, per germline (reference sequence). Trimming removed 1 base from V and 1 base from J; junction bases left unmatched: 6. The CDR3 totals 16 residues. CDR3 in amino acids: CATSRGGGIGNTEAFF. In DNA form, the CDR3 reads TGTGCCACCAGCAGAGGAGGGGGCATAGGGAACACTGAAGCTTTCTTT.

The chain is built from TRBV30 and TRBJ1-6; 8 nucleotides align to TRBD1. The ends lost 7 bases at V and 4 bases at J; junction bases unmatched: 3. Germline CDR1 reads GTSNPN; CDR2 reads SVGIG (reference sequence). This CDR3 comprises 13 residues. This chain's CDR3 is CAYGTGYNSPLHF. In DNA, the CDR3 is TGTGCCTATGGGACAGGTTATAATTCACCCCTCCACTTT.

This clone turned up a few times. This chain connects TRBV2 to TRBJ1-1; 8 bases line up with TRBD1. The germline gives CDR1 SNHLY, CDR2 FYNNEI. V trimming: 5 bases; J trimming: 9 bases; junction bases outside the gene matches: 8. The length of the CDR3 is 13 residues. CDR3 region: CASSLGQEIQAFF. In nucleotides, the CDR3 is TGTGCCAGCAGTCTGGGACAGGAGATCCAAGCTTTCTTT.

The chain links TRBV7-9 to TRBJ2-7; 9 bases map to TRBD1. The CDR3 consists of 14 residues. The V gene's germline CDR1 is SEHNR and CDR2 FQNEAQ (reference sequence). Germline trimming cut 5 bases from V and 2 bases from J; bases unmatched to any gene: 4. The CDR3 sequence is CASSLDRGTYEQYV. DNA of the CDR3: TGTGCCAGCAGCCTCGACAGGGGGACCTACGAGCAGTACGTC.

The gene calls are TRBV6-5 and TRBJ2-3, with 8 bases aligning to TRBD1. The germline V gene encodes CDR1 MNHEY and CDR2 SVGAGI. There are 13 residues in the CDR3. The V gene end was trimmed by 7 bases and the J gene end by 4 bases; junction bases not matched to a gene: 4. Written as DNA, the CDR3 is TGTGCCAGCACTCAGGGGGCGTCAGATACGCAGTATTTT. Translation gives CASTQGASDTQYF.

The chain combines TRBV18 with TRBJ1-3, with TRBD1 identical over 8 bases. Germline assignment: CDR1 KGHSH and CDR2 LQKENI. The CDR3 has 17 residues. Germline trimming cut 1 base from V and 4 bases from J; bases unmatched to any gene: 9. CDR3 sequence: CASSPLRQGARGNTIYF. DNA for the CDR3: TGTGCCAGCTCACCACTGCGGCAGGGGGCCCGAGGAAACACCATATATTTT.

The chain uses TRBV16 and TRBJ1-4; D gene unclear. V shed 0 bases and J shed 8 bases, with 4 bases lying between them. Germline V gives CDR1 KGHSY, CDR2 FQNENV. The CDR3 length is 12 residues. The CDR3: CASSQSQEKLFF. The CDR3 DNA reads as TGTGCCAGCAGCCAATCTCAGGAAAAACTGTTTTTT.

This clone has a handful of counts. V usage is TRBV19 and J usage is TRBJ1-5; D may be TRBD1 (6 bases). Germline values: CDR1 LNHDA, CDR2 SQIVND (reference sequence). With 9 bases removed from V and 5 bases from J, the gap between germline ends came to 20 bases. The CDR3 contains 15 residues. CDR3 coding DNA: TGTGCCAGCGACCCGGGACATATGGCTGATCAGCCCCAGCATTTT. Amino acid sequence: CASDPGHMADQPQHF.

The rearrangement uses TRBV19 and TRBJ1-4; D not certain. Per germline, CDR1 LNHDA and CDR2 SQIVND (reference sequence). Between the trimmed V and J ends, which lost 3 bases and 8 bases, there was a span of 10 bases. The CDR3 has 13 amino acids. The CDR3 reads CASSIRVREKLFF. The CDR3 nucleotides read TGTGCCAGTAGTATCCGGGTACGGGAAAAACTGTTTTTT.

This chain joins TRBV6-5 and TRBJ2-1; 7 bases align to TRBD2. Trimming removed 6 bases from V and 6 bases from J; junction bases left unmatched: 5. The germline CDR1 and CDR2 sequences are MNHEY and SVGAGI. The CDR3 consists of 13 residues. CDR3 protein: CASRGGAGNEQFF. In nucleotides, the CDR3 is TGTGCCAGCAGGGGAGGGGCGGGCAATGAGCAGTTCTTC.

V usage is TRBV6-5 and J usage is TRBJ2-5; D is perhaps TRBD1 (6 bases). Trimming removed 3 bases at V and 3 bases at J, with 17 bases between. Per germline, CDR1 MNHEY and CDR2 SVGAGI. CDR3 length equals 16 residues. The CDR3 region is CASSYKRGQIEETQYF. The CDR3 DNA sequence: TGTGCCAGCAGTTATAAGAGAGGACAGATAGAAGAGACCCAGTACTTC.

The chain couples TRBV6-5 to TRBJ1-1; TRBD1 is a possible D gene (5 bases). Germline V lookup: CDR1 MNHEY, CDR2 SVGAGI. This CDR3 has 12 amino acids. Trimming left V 6 bases short and J 9 bases short, with 14 bases between. The CDR3 loop reads CASSQPGLQAFF. The CDR3 nucleotides read TGTGCCAGCAGCCAACCGGGACTTCAAGCTTTCTTT.

This clone was seen only once. The chain has TRBV10-3 and TRBJ2-3; D is unclear. This CDR3 is built from 11 residues. Deletions cut 4 bases from V and 11 bases from J, with 10 bases between. Per the germline V gene, CDR1 is ENHRY and CDR2 is SYGVKD. The CDR3 region has the DNA TGTGCCATCAGTGGCGAGACTCTGCAGTATTTT. Encoded protein: CAISGETLQYF.

The J gene is TRBJ1-5, the V gene TRBV7-2; TRBD1 aligns across 7 bases. The length of the CDR3 is 15 residues. Germline loops: CDR1 SGHTA, CDR2 FQGNSA. Trimming took 5 bases from V and 4 from J; bases not matched to a gene: 8. The CDR3 region is CASSKEQGRNQPQHF. The CDR3 DNA is TGTGCCAGCAGCAAAGAACAGGGGAGGAATCAGCCCCAGCATTTT.

The chain uses TRBV19 and TRBJ1-3, with 7 positions matching TRBD1. Germline V CDR1 and CDR2: LNHDA, SQIVND (reference sequence). With V trimmed by 2 bases and J by 0 bases, 4 bases remained unmatched. This CDR3 is 16 amino acids long. The CDR3: CASSITGAFSGNTIYF. CDR3 nucleotide sequence: TGTGCCAGTAGTATAACAGGGGCGTTCTCTGGAAACACCATATATTTT.

V and J are TRBV7-2 and TRBJ1-2; possible D gene TRBD1, 5 bases. The CDR3 contains 17 residues. Between the trimmed V and J ends, which lost 4 bases and 0 bases, there was a span of 18 bases. Per the germline V gene, CDR1 is SGHTA and CDR2 is FQGNSA. CDR3 in DNA: TGTGCCAGCAGCTCCCTCACGGTTCGGGGGGCTAACTATGGCTACACCTTC. Residues: CASSSLTVRGANYGYTF. The full variable domain, with the rest looked up from reference TRBV7-2 and TRBJ1-2, is GAGVSQSPSNKVTEKGKDVELRCDPISGHTALYWYRQSLGQGLEFLIYFQGNSAPDKSGLPSDRFSAERTGGSVSTLTIQRTQQEDSAVYLCASSSLTVRGANYGYTFGSGTRLTVV.

The CDR3 loop reads CASSRALDPGLAVIQETQYF. The DNA of the CDR3 is TGTGCCAGCAGCCGCGCCTTAGACCCAGGACTAGCGGTGATCCAAGAGACCCAGTACTTC. J is TRBJ2-5 and V is TRBV4-2, with TRBD2 matching 10 bases. V lost 4 bases to trimming and J lost 1 base; unmatched junction nucleotides: 18. The CDR3 spans 20 residues. From germline, CDR1 is LGHNA and CDR2 YNFKEQ.